Listed below are T cell receptor beta chains from one sample, sequenced in a study of CD8 T cells in Susac syndrome. In TCRdb, the immunoSEQ multiplex PCR reads were re-called with MiXCR into one record per CDR3 protein. This table has around 200,000 distinct CDR3 sequences, roughly 90% appearing once. Sequencing was performed on CD8+ T cells from PBMCs. These receptors all stem from a human donor with multiple sclerosis. Each CDR3 is given without its conserved first and last residue.

v_call cdr3_aa
TRBV27 ASTPGPGATGELF
TRBV27 TSSFGMEQF
TRBV7-9 ASIQAGLAKANEQF
TRBV27 ASSLSGVNNQPQH
TRBV2 ASGVAGRNEQF
TRBV5-6 ASSSLADLTDTQY
TRBV5-4 ASRLDRADTQY
TRBV7-2 ASSSISGGVAEQY
TRBV13 ASSLIRNIAVDGYT
TRBV7-9 ASSLAADTPTGELF
TRBV9 ASSPGPSANEKLF
TRBV7-4 ASSGGGREGANVLT
TRBV12-3/TRBV12-4 ASSISGRRGEQY
TRBV19 ASSFRDDFNQPQH
TRBV3-1 ASSQDQGLPLYEQY
TRBV27 ASRSLAAGQGWTDTQY
TRBV19 ASSLQGNTEAF
TRBV3-1 ASSQDQEGAQYNEQF
TRBV15 ATSRTLGTGQEQY
TRBV12-3/TRBV12-4 ASSFSTPVGLSYEQY
TRBV5-5 ASSLGSTGPFSNQPQH
TRBV6-2/TRBV6-3 ASSHSNTQY
TRBV3-1 ASSQDLGGFRSLTDTQY
TRBV19 ASSIGETGELF